This T cell receptor beta chain was sequenced for a study of T-cell reconstitution after alpha-beta-depleted transplantation in children. The TCRbeta library incorporated unique molecular identifiers. MiXCR, applied by TCRdb to the PCR reads, yields one record per CDR3 protein. The sample records roughly 120,000 distinct CDR3 sequences, 10% being singletons. This clonotype was seen at least ten times. Germline V gene data show CDR1 as SGHTA and CDR2 as FQGNSA. V was cut by 6 bases and J by 6 bases, with 13 bases left in between. The CDR3 is 13 amino acids. This chain connects TRBV7-2 to TRBJ2-3; D gene ambiguous. This specimen consisted of PBMCs from the stem cell graft donor, obtained from the stem cell graft. The TCR originated in a human donor who donated a stem cell graft to a child with acute lymphoblastic leukemia. In DNA, the CDR3 is TGTGCCAGCAGTTTTCGAATGGGCGATACGCAGTATTTT. Residues: CASSFRMGDTQYF. Based on the CDR3 plus reference TRBV7-2 and TRBJ2-3, the full variable domain is GAGVSQSPSNKVTEKGKDVELRCDPISGHTALYWYRQSLGQGLEFLIYFQGNSAPDKSGLPSDRFSAERTGGSVSTLTIQRTQQEDSAVYLCASSFRMGDTQYFGPGTRLTVL.